Following are 32 T cell receptor beta chains from one sample sequenced in a study of neurological immune-mediated disorders. TCRdb passed the 5' RACE reads through MiXCR, listing each CDR3 protein once. The table shows roughly 56,000 distinct CDR3 sequences, with 9.5% to 12% occurring only once. Sequencing was carried out using PBMCs. The source is a man in his 60s in good health.

The sample holds many counts of this clonotype. The chain combines TRBV6-2 or TRBV6-3 with TRBJ2-1, with 12 nucleotides matching TRBD1. The CDR3 is 15 residues long. Germline V lookup: CDR1 MNHEY, CDR2 SVGEGT. V was pared by 5 bases and J by 6 bases, with 5 bases of the junction left unmatched. The CDR3: CASSTGQGAFNEQFF. The DNA of the CDR3 is TGTGCCAGCAGTACGGGACAGGGGGCTTTCAATGAGCAGTTCTTC.

In this sample, this clonotype turned up many times. The rearrangement joins TRBV7-2 to TRBJ2-3, with TRBD2 matching over 9 bases. The CDR3 loop spans 16 amino acids. J lost 6 bases, V lost 4 bases, and 11 bases had no gene match. CDR1 SGHTA and CDR2 FQGNSA come from the germline V gene. The CDR3 DNA is TGTGCCAGCAGCTACCTAGCGGGGCCGGGGGGGGATACGCAGTATTTT. Translating it yields CASSYLAGPGGDTQYF.

Comment on this clonotype: Compared with germline, one end of the junction differs, possibly owing to a read error. The chain couples TRBV20-1 to TRBJ2-1; a possible D gene is TRBD2 (6 bases). This CDR3 has 15 residues. Germline V CDR1 and CDR2: DFQATT, SNEGSKA (reference sequence). CDR3 region: CSARRTEGSYNGQFF. The CDR3 DNA sequence: TGCAGTGCTAGAAGGACGGAGGGCTCCTACAATGGGCAGTTCTTC.

This clonotype was counted many times. The V call is TRBV7-2, the J call TRBJ2-7, with TRBD2 as a possible D gene (6 bases). Per the germline V gene, CDR1 is SGHTA and CDR2 is FQGNSA. The CDR3 is 13 residues long. The V end was cut by 2 bases, the J end by 5 bases, with 10 bases between. CDR3 sequence: CASSLRRENEQYF. The CDR3 DNA is TGTGCCAGCAGCTTAAGGAGGGAGAACGAGCAGTACTTC.

This clonotype occurred a few times. J is TRBJ1-5 and V is TRBV9, with a weak D call TRBD1 (5 bases). The CDR3 consists of 15 residues. V lost 0 bases and J 7 bases, leaving 14 bases between the germline ends. CDR1 SGDLS and CDR2 YYNGEE come from the germline V gene. CDR3 sequence reads: CASSVVGGTRQPQHF. The CDR3 coding sequence is TGTGCCAGCAGCGTAGTCGGGGGAACGCGGCAGCCCCAGCATTTT.

This clonotype came up many times. The V call is TRBV12-3 or TRBV12-4, the J call TRBJ1-5; a weak D match, TRBD1 (6 bases). The CDR3 covers 15 residues. The ends were cut back, 3 bases at V and 0 bases at J, with 9 bases in the middle. CDR3 nucleotide sequence: TGTGCCAGCAGTTTTCGAGGGGGTAGCAATCAGCCCCAGCATTTT. Translation gives CASSFRGGSNQPQHF.

This clonotype showed up many times. The chain links TRBV28 to TRBJ2-5; 7 bases map to TRBD1. V lost 6 bases and J lost 6; bases outside the gene matches: 10. The V gene's germline CDR1 is MDHEN and CDR2 SYDVKM. CDR3 size: 14 residues. CDR3 DNA: TGTGCCAGCAGCATGCCCGGGACAGTAAAGACCCAGTACTTC. This codes for CASSMPGTVKTQYF. The whole variable domain, filled in from reference TRBV28 and TRBJ2-5, reads DVKVTQSSRYLVKRTGEKVFLECVQDMDHENMFWYRQDPGLGLRLIYFSYDVKMKEKGDIPEGYSVSREKKERFSLILESASTNQTSMYLCASSMPGTVKTQYFGPGTRLLVL.

This clonotype occurred many times. This sequence joins TRBV5-5 and TRBJ2-4; TRBD1 agrees at 8 bases. CDR3 length: 15 amino acids. CDR1 and CDR2 from the germline V gene are SGHKS and YYEKEE (reference sequence). V gave up 4 bases and J gave up 7 bases; unmatched junction bases: 10. The DNA of the CDR3 is TGTGCCAGCAGCCCCAACTACGGACAGGGTAACATTCAGTACTTC. Translation: CASSPNYGQGNIQYF.

This clonotype was detected many times. The chain couples TRBV20-1 to TRBJ1-4; D ambiguous. Germline assignment: CDR1 DFQATT and CDR2 SNEGSKA (reference sequence). The CDR3 length is 12 residues. Trimming stripped 4 bases from V and 2 bases from J, with 5 bases between. DNA of the CDR3: TGCAGTGCTATTTCCACTAATGAAAAACTGTTTTTT. Translation gives CSAISTNEKLFF.

This clonotype occurred many times. The chain recombines TRBV5-1 with TRBJ1-1; 8 bases align to TRBD1. The CDR3 sequence is 13 residues long. The germline CDR1 and CDR2 sequences are SGHRS and YFSETQ. The V and J ends lost 4 bases and 6 bases, in that order; junction bases with no gene match: 5. The CDR3: CASSRDRQPEAFF. The CDR3 region has the DNA TGCGCCAGCAGCCGGGACAGGCAGCCTGAAGCTTTCTTT.

With regard to this clonotype: Being one base from a much bigger clone, this may be a read error. The CDR3 DNA follows: TGTGCCAGCAGCCAAGTTCAACCGAATGAGCGGTTCTTC. It encodes CASSQVQPNERFF. The chain combines TRBV4-2 with TRBJ2-1; D remains unclear. The CDR3 has 13 amino acids. Germline V gives CDR1 LGHNA, CDR2 YNFKEQ.

This clonotype was counted ten times or more. The chain uses TRBV7-9 and TRBJ1-4; D is perhaps TRBD1 (5 bases). The CDR3 spans 14 residues. Germline V gene data show CDR1 as SEHNR and CDR2 as FQNEAQ (reference sequence). With 4 bases removed from V and 7 bases from J, the gap between germline ends came to 13 bases. The CDR3 bases are TGTGCCAGCAGCTGGGGGGGAGAAGGTGAAAAACTGTTTTTT. Translation gives CASSWGGEGEKLFF.

The table lists this clonotype with many counts. This chain connects TRBV20-1 to TRBJ1-4; D may be TRBD1 (5 bases). The CDR3 sequence is 12 residues long. Germline-derived CDR1 and CDR2 are DFQATT and SNEGSKA (reference sequence). Trimming took 3 bases from V and 8 from J, leaving 10 bases between them. Written as DNA, the CDR3 is TGCAGTGCTAGCCGCCAGGGAGAAAAACTGTTTTTT. Translating gives CSASRQGEKLFF.

This clonotype was counted at least ten times. The V call is TRBV7-8, the J call TRBJ2-7, with 12 nucleotides matching TRBD2. The CDR3 totals 15 residues. Trimming at V came to 1 base and at J to 3 bases, leaving 1 base not matched to a gene. Germline V gives CDR1 SGHVS, CDR2 FQNEAQ. The CDR3 DNA follows: TGTGCCAGCAGCTTAGAACTAGCGGGGGGCTACGAGCAGTACTTC. Translated: CASSLELAGGYEQYF.

Ten or more counts support this clonotype. The chain is built from TRBV27 and TRBJ2-2, with 7 nucleotides matching TRBD2. V was clipped by 6 bases and J by 4 bases; unmatched bases: 8. Germline CDR1 and CDR2: MNHEY and SMNVEV (reference sequence). There are 15 residues in the CDR3. CDR3 loop: CASSLQTGGTGELFF. The CDR3 DNA is TGTGCCAGCAGCCTGCAAACGGGAGGCACCGGGGAGCTGTTTTTT.

This clonotype occurred many times. The CDR3 spells CASSYGAPSYGYTF. The CDR3, as DNA: TGTGCCAGCAGTTACGGGGCGCCTAGCTATGGCTACACCTTC. This rearrangement joins TRBV6-5 to TRBJ1-2, with D possibly TRBD1 on 5 matching bases. Per the germline V gene, CDR1 is MNHEY and CDR2 is SVGAGI. The V end was cut by 2 bases, the J end by 4 bases, with 11 bases between. CDR3 length: 14 residues.

This clonotype was seen ten or more times. The chain carries TRBV12-3 or TRBV12-4 and TRBJ2-2; 9 positions agree with TRBD1. The CDR3 sequence is 16 residues long. The trim removed 3 bases at V and 6 bases at J, leaving 8 bases unmatched. CDR3 sequence: CASSLGTGMGAGELFF. The CDR3 DNA sequence: TGTGCCAGCAGTTTGGGGACAGGGATGGGAGCCGGGGAGCTGTTTTTT.

At least ten counts were recorded for this clonotype. This sequence joins TRBV2 and TRBJ2-3; D gene ambiguous. The CDR3 sequence is 13 residues long. V was clipped by 6 bases and J by 9 bases, with 16 bases between them. Germline V gene lookup returns CDR1 SNHLY and CDR2 FYNNEI. In DNA form, the CDR3 reads TGTGCCAGCAGCCCAGGACCGCGAGGAACGCAGTATTTT. The encoded protein is CASSPGPRGTQYF.

This clonotype was recorded many times. The V and J genes are TRBV7-9 and TRBJ1-2; D not resolved. Per the germline V gene, CDR1 is SEHNR and CDR2 is FQNEAQ (reference sequence). The V gene lost 2 bases and the J gene lost 4 bases, with 11 bases spanning the gap. This CDR3 contains 14 residues. CDR3 protein: CASSLFLDPYGYTF. The CDR3, as DNA: TGTGCCAGCAGCTTATTCCTGGACCCCTATGGCTACACCTTC. Drawing the rest from reference TRBV7-9 and TRBJ1-2, the complete variable domain is DTGVSQNPRHKITKRGQNVTFRCDPISEHNRLYWYRQTLGQGPEFLTYFQNEAQLEKSRLLSDRFSAERPKGSFSTLEIQRTEQGDSAMYLCASSLFLDPYGYTFGSGTRLTVV.

Ten or more counts support this clonotype. The chain is built from TRBV3-1 and TRBJ1-2, with no clear D. This CDR3 spans 15 amino acids. Germline CDR1 reads LGHDT; CDR2 reads YNNKEL (reference sequence). The germline V and J ends were trimmed by 1 base and 4 bases, with 13 bases remaining between them. The CDR3 here is CASSQVRGIPYGYTF. The CDR3 coding sequence is TGTGCCAGCAGCCAAGTGAGAGGGATCCCCTATGGCTACACCTTC.

This clonotype has more than one count but fewer than ten. The V and J genes are TRBV7-9 and TRBJ1-2; TRBD1 matches at 8 bases. The ends lost 5 bases at V and 10 bases at J; junction bases unmatched: 9. Germline V gene data show CDR1 as SEHNR and CDR2 as FQNEAQ (reference sequence). The length of the CDR3 is 13 residues. Here the CDR3 DNA reads TGTGCCAGCAGCCGAGGACAGGGAAGGAACTACACCTTC. Translating gives CASSRGQGRNYTF.

This clonotype was counted many times. This sequence joins TRBV20-1 and TRBJ2-3; a possible D gene is TRBD1 (5 bases). Trimming took 6 bases from V and 0 from J, leaving 13 bases between them. Germline loops: CDR1 DFQATT, CDR2 SNEGSKA (reference sequence). The CDR3 spans 14 residues. The CDR3 reads CSAESGSSTDTQYF. DNA for the CDR3: TGCAGTGCCGAATCAGGGTCTAGCACAGATACGCAGTATTTT.

This clonotype came up many times. The J gene is TRBJ2-7, the V gene TRBV10-3; D perhaps matches TRBD1 (6 bases). Trimming took off 0 bases at V and 3 bases at J, with 15 bases between the two ends. CDR1 and CDR2 from the germline V gene are ENHRY and SYGVKD. The CDR3 covers 16 residues. The CDR3 nucleotides read TGTGCCATCAGTGAGTCGAACAGGGTAAAAGGCTACGAGCAGTACTTC. It codes for CAISESNRVKGYEQYF.

Ten or more counts support this clonotype. The chain employs TRBV28 and TRBJ1-4; maybe TRBD1 (6 bases). Germline lookup yields CDR1 MDHEN and CDR2 SYDVKM. V lost 6 bases and J lost 3, with 17 bases in between. CDR3 length: 16 amino acids. The CDR3 DNA sequence: TGTGCCAGCAGCGAGTCACAGGGATCTGCTAATGAAAAACTGTTTTTT. As protein: CASSESQGSANEKLFF.

There are many counts of this clonotype. The rearrangement joins TRBV29-1 to TRBJ2-6; D is unresolved. CDR1 is SQVTM and CDR2 is ANQGSEA in the germline V gene. The length of the CDR3 is 12 residues. V was shortened by 1 base and J by 2 bases, with 0 bases between the two germline ends. In nucleotides, the CDR3 is TGCAGCGTTGAAGCTGGGGCCAACGTCCTGACTTTC. Its protein product is CSVEAGANVLTF.

In this sample, this clonotype turned up many times. V gene TRBV5-1 combines with J gene TRBJ1-4; 7 nucleotides match TRBD1. The V gene end was trimmed by 1 base and the J gene end by 6 bases; junction bases not matched to a gene: 6. The CDR3 runs 15 residues. Germline lookup yields CDR1 SGHRS and CDR2 YFSETQ. CDR3 protein: CASSLTGTEHEKLFF. CDR3 in DNA: TGCGCCAGCAGCTTGACCGGGACAGAGCATGAAAAACTGTTTTTT.

The sample holds many counts of this clonotype. The chain has TRBV5-1 and TRBJ2-5; D is undetermined. The CDR3 contains 15 residues. CDR1 is SGHRS and CDR2 is YFSETQ in the germline V gene. V was shortened by 0 bases and J by 2 bases, with 11 bases between the two germline ends. This chain's CDR3 is CASSLALTAQETQYF. The CDR3 DNA follows: TGCGCCAGCAGCTTGGCCCTGACTGCGCAAGAGACCCAGTACTTC.

This clonotype was found many times. This chain connects TRBV20-1 to TRBJ1-2, with D unresolved. The length of the CDR3 is 11 residues. The germline CDR1 and CDR2 sequences are DFQATT and SNEGSKA (reference sequence). V lost 5 bases and J lost 6, with 10 bases in between. CDR3 in amino acids: CSAYDQDGYTF. The CDR3 coding sequence is TGCAGTGCTTACGATCAGGATGGCTACACCTTC.

The table lists this clonotype with many counts. V is TRBV7-2 and J is TRBJ2-5; perhaps TRBD2 as D (6 bases). This CDR3 has 14 amino acids. The V end lost 5 bases, the J end lost 2 bases, and 12 bases lay between the germline ends. CDR1 is SGHTA and CDR2 is FQGNSA in the germline V gene. The CDR3 loop reads CASSPSGLQETQYF. CDR3 DNA sequence: TGTGCCAGCAGCCCAAGCGGGCTACAAGAGACCCAGTACTTC.

Ten or more counts support this clonotype. The chain employs TRBV20-1 and TRBJ1-6, with a possible D match to TRBD1 (5 bases). Germline lookup yields CDR1 DFQATT and CDR2 SNEGSKA (reference sequence). V was cut by 3 bases and J by 8 bases, with 14 bases left in between. The CDR3 spans 14 residues. CDR3 sequence (DNA): TGCAGTGCTAGGGCCTCCGAGGGGTATTCACCCCTCCACTTT. This codes for CSARASEGYSPLHF.

This clonotype has ten or more counts. This chain uses TRBV2 with TRBJ1-1; D perhaps matches TRBD1 (6 bases). This CDR3 has 12 amino acids. Germline V gives CDR1 SNHLY, CDR2 FYNNEI. Trimming left V 5 bases short and J 7 bases short, with 11 bases between. The CDR3 spells CASSYRTDEAFF. The CDR3 DNA sequence: TGTGCCAGCAGTTACCGGACAGATGAAGCTTTCTTT. The variable domain in full, completed from reference TRBV2 and TRBJ1-1, reads EPEVTQTPSHQVTQMGQEVILRCVPISNHLYFYWYRQILGQKVEFLVSFYNNEISEKSEIFDDQFSVERPDGSNFTLKIRSTKLEDSAMYFCASSYRTDEAFFGQGTRLTVV.

This clonotype appeared many times. The chain recombines TRBV20-1 with TRBJ1-2, with 8 nucleotides matching TRBD1. V was pared by 4 bases and J by 7 bases, with 5 bases of the junction left unmatched. The CDR3 sequence is 12 residues long. The germline V gene encodes CDR1 DFQATT and CDR2 SNEGSKA (reference sequence). The CDR3 sequence: CSATGQGSGYTF. The CDR3 nucleotides read TGCAGTGCTACCGGACAGGGTTCTGGCTACACCTTC.